This T cell receptor beta chain was sequenced in a study of T cells after yellow fever vaccination. The germline gives CDR1 LGHDT, CDR2 YNNKEL (reference sequence). With 2 bases removed from V and 8 bases from J, the gap between germline ends came to 9 bases. This CDR3 is built from 12 residues. In its sample, this clonotype was seen a few times. Using its own MiXCR run on the 5' RACE reads, TCRdb lists one record per CDR3 protein. The sample records 300,000 or so distinct CDR3 sequences, approximately 7% being singletons. The source was PBMCs, collected roughly 46 days after the first yellow fever vaccination. The V call is TRBV3-1, the J call TRBJ1-1, with D uncertain. The TCR sequence derives from a man younger than 30 who received the YFV17D yellow fever vaccine. CDR3 sequence reads: CASSQWPLEAFF. In nucleotides, the CDR3 is TGTGCCAGCAGCCAATGGCCATTAGAAGCTTTCTTT.